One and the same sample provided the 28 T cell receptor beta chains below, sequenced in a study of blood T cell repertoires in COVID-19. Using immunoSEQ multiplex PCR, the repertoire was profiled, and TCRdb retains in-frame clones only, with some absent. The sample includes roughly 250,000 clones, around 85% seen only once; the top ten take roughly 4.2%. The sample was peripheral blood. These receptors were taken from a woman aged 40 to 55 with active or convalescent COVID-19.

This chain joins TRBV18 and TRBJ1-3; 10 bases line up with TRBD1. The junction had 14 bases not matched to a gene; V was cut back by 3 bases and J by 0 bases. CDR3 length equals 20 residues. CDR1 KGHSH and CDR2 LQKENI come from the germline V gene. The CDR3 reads CASSPPGQGPSRSSGNTIYF. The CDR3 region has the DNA TGTGCCAGCTCACCTCCGGGACAGGGGCCCTCCCGATCCTCTGGAAACACCATATATTTT.

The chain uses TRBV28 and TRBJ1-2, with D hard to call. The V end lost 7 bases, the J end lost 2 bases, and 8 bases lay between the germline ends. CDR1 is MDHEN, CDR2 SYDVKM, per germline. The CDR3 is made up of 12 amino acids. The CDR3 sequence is CASMSGNYGYTF. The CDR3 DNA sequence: TGTGCCAGCATGTCGGGGAACTATGGCTACACCTTC.

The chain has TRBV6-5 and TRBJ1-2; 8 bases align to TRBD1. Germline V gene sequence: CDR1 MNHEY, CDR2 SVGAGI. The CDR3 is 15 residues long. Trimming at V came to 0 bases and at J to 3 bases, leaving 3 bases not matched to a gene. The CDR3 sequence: CASSYSGRGHYGYTF. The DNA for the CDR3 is TGTGCCAGCAGTTACTCTGGCAGGGGGCACTATGGCTACACCTTC.

The CDR3 is CASSAGTESNQPQHF. CDR3 nucleotide sequence: TGTGCCAGCAGCGCCGGGACAGAAAGCAATCAGCCCCAGCATTTT. The genes are TRBV6-5 and TRBJ1-5, with 7 positions matching TRBD1. There are 15 residues in the CDR3. The germline CDR1 and CDR2 sequences are MNHEY and SVGAGI. The V gene end was trimmed by 6 bases and the J gene end by 1 base; junction bases not matched to a gene: 6.

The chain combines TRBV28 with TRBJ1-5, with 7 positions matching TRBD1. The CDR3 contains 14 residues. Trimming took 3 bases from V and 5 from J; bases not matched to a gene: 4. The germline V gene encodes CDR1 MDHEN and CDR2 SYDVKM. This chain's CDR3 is CASSFSGGHQPQHF. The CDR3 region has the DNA TGTGCCAGCAGTTTTTCAGGGGGACATCAGCCCCAGCATTTT. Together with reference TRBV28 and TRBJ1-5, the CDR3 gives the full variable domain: DVKVTQSSRYLVKRTGEKVFLECVQDMDHENMFWYRQDPGLGLRLIYFSYDVKMKEKGDIPEGYSVSREKKERFSLILESASTNQTSMYLCASSFSGGHQPQHFGDGTRLSIL.

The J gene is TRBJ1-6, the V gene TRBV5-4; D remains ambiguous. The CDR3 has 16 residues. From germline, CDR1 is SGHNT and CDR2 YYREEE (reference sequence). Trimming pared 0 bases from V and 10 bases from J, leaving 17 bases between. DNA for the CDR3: TGTGCCAGCAGCTTGGGACCGCGCGGTGAAGGATCACCCCTCCACTTT. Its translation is CASSLGPRGEGSPLHF.

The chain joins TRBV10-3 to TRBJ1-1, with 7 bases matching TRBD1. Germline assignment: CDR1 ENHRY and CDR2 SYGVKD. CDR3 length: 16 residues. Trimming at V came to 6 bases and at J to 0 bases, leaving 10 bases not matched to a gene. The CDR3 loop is CAISLTGTEMNTEAFF. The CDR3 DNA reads TGTGCCATCAGCCTAACCGGGACAGAGATGAACACTGAAGCTTTCTTT.

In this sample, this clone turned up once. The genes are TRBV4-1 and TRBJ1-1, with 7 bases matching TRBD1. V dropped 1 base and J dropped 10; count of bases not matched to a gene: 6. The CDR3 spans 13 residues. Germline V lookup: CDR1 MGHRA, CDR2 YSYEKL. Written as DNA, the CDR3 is TGCGCCAGCAGCCAAGTAGGGGGCGTCCGAGCTTTCTTT. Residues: CASSQVGGVRAFF.

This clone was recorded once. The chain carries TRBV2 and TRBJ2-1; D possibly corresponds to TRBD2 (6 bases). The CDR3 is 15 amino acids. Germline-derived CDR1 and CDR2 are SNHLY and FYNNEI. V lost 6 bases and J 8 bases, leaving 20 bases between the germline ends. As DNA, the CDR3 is TGTGCCAGCAGGACCGACCGGCAGGGAGGCGATGAGCAGTTCTTC. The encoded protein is CASRTDRQGGDEQFF. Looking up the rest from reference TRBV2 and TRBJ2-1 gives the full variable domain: EPEVTQTPSHQVTQMGQEVILRCVPISNHLYFYWYRQILGQKVEFLVSFYNNEISEKSEIFDDQFSVERPDGSNFTLKIRSTKLEDSAMYFCASRTDRQGGDEQFFGPGTRLTVL.

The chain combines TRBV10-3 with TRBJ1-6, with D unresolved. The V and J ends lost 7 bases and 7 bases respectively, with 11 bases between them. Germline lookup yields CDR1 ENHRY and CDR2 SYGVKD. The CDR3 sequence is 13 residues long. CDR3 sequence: CAITEELNSPLHF. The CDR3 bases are TGTGCCATCACAGAGGAGCTGAATTCACCCCTCCACTTT.

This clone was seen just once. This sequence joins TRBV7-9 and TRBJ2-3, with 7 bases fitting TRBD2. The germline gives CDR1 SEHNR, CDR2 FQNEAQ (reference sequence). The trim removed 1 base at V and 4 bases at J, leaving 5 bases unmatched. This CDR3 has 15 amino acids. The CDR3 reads CASSLVSGTADTQYF. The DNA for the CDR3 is TGTGCCAGCAGCTTAGTAAGCGGGACCGCAGATACGCAGTATTTT. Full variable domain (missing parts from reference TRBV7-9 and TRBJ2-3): DTGVSQNPRHKITKRGQNVTFRCDPISEHNRLYWYRQTLGQGPEFLTYFQNEAQLEKSRLLSDRFSAERPKGSFSTLEIQRTEQGDSAMYLCASSLVSGTADTQYFGPGTRLTVL.

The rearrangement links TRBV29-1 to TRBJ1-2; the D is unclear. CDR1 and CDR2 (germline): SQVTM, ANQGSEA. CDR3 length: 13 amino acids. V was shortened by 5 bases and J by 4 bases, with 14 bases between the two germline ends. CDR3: CSVQEVESYGYTF. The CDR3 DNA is TGCAGCGTTCAGGAGGTTGAATCCTATGGCTACACCTTC.

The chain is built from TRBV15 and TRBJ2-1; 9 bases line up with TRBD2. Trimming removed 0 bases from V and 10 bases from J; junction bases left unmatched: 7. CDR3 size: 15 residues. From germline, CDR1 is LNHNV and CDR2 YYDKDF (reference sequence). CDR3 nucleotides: TGTGCCACCAGCAGAGATCGGGCGGGGGGGCGAGAGCAGTTCTTC. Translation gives CATSRDRAGGREQFF.

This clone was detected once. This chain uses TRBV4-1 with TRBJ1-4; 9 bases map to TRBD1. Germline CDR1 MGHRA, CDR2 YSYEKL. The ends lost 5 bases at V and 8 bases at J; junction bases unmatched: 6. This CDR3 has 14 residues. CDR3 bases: TGCGCCAGCAGCTGGACAGGGGACCGGGAAAAACTGTTTTTT. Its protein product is CASSWTGDREKLFF.

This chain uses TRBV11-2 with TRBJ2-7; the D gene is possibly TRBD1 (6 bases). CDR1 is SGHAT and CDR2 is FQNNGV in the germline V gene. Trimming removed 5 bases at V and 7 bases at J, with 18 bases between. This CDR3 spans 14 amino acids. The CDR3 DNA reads TGTGCCAGCAGCGGGGAACAGGGTTGGAGAGAGCAGTACTTC. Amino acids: CASSGEQGWREQYF.

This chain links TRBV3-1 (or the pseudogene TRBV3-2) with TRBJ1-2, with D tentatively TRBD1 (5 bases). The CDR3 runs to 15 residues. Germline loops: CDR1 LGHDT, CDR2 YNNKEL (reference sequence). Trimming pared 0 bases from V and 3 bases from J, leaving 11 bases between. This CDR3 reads CASSQDITGDYGYTF. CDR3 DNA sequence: TGTGCCAGCAGCCAAGATATTACAGGTGACTATGGCTACACCTTC.

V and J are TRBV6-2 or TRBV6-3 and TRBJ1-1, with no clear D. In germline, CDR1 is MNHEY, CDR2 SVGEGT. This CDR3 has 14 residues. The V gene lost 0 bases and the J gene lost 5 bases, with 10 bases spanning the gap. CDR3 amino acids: CASSYSTKETEAFF. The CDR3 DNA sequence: TGTGCCAGCAGTTACTCGACGAAGGAGACTGAAGCTTTCTTT.

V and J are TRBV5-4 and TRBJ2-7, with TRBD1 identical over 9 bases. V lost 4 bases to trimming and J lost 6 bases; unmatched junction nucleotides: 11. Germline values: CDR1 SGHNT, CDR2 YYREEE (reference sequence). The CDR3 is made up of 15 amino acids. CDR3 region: CASSEQGQGLREQYF. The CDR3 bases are TGTGCCAGCAGCGAGCAGGGACAGGGCCTTCGCGAGCAGTACTTC.

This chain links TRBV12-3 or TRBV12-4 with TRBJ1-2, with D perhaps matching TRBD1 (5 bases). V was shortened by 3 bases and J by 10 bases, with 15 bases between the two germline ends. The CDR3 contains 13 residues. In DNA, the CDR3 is TGTGCCAGCAGTTTGAGACAGTCCTCTCCCTACACCTTC. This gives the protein CASSLRQSSPYTF.

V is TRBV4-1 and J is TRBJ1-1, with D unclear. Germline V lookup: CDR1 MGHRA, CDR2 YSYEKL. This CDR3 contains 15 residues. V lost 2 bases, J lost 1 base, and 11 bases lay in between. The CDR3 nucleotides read TGCGCCAGCAGCCAAAGACACTTACAGAACACTGAAGCTTTCTTT. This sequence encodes CASSQRHLQNTEAFF.

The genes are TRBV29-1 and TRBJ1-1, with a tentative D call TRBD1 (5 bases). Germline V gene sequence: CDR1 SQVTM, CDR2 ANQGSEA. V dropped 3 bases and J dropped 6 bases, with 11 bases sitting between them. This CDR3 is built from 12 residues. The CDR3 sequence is CSVEGGIAEAFF. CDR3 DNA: TGCAGCGTTGAGGGGGGTATCGCTGAAGCTTTCTTT. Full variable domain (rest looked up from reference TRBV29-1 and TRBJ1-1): SAVISQKPSRDICQRGTSLTIQCQVDSQVTMMFWYRQQPGQSLTLIATANQGSEATYESGFVIDKFPISRPNLTFSTLTVSNMSPEDSSIYLCSVEGGIAEAFFGQGTRLTVV.

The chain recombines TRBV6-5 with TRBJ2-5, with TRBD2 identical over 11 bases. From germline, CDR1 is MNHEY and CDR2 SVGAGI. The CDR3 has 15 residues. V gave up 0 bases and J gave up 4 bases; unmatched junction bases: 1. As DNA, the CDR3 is TGTGCCAGCAGTTACTCGGGACTAGCGGCAGAGACCCAGTACTTC. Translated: CASSYSGLAAETQYF.

Here the CDR3 reads CASSYPRSEAFF. The DNA of the CDR3 is TGTGCCAGCAGTTACCCTAGGTCTGAAGCTTTCTTT. The chain has TRBV6-6 and TRBJ1-1, with no clear D. The germline V gene has CDR1 MNHNY and CDR2 SVGAGI (reference sequence). With 2 bases removed from V and 6 bases from J, the gap between germline ends came to 7 bases. The CDR3 is 12 amino acids.

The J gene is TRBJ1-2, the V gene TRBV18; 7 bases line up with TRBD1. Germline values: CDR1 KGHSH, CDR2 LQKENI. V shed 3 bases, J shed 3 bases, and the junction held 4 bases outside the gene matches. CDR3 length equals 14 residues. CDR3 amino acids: CASSPTQGDYGYTF. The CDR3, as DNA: TGTGCCAGCTCACCGACTCAGGGGGACTATGGCTACACCTTC.

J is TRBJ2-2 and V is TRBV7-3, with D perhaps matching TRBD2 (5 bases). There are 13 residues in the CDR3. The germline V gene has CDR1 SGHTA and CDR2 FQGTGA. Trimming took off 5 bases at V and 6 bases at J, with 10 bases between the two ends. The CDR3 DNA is TGTGCCAGCAGCGCCAAACTAGCCGGGGAGCTGTTTTTT. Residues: CASSAKLAGELFF.

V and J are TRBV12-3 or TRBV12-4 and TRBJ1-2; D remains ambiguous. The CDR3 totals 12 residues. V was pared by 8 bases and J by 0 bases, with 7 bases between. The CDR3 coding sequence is TGTGCCAGCGCCGGTTCTAACTATGGCTACACCTTC. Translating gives CASAGSNYGYTF.

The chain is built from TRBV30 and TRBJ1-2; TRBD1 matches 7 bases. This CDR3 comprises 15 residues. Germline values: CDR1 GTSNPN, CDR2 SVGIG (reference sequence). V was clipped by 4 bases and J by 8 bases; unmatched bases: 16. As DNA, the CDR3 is TGTGCCTGGATCTTGGTGAAGGGGGCGCGCAGCGGCTACACCTTC. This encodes CAWILVKGARSGYTF. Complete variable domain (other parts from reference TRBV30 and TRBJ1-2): SQTIHQWPATLVQPVGSPLSLECTVEGTSNPNLYWYRQAAGRGLQLLFYSVGIGQISSEVPQNLSASRPQDRQFILSSKKLLLSDSGFYLCAWILVKGARSGYTFGSGTRLTVV.

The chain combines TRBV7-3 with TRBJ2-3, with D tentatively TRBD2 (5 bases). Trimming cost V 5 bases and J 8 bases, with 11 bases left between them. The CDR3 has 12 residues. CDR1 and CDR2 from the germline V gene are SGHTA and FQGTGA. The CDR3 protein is CASSAPSGTQYF. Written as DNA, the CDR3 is TGTGCCAGCAGCGCCCCCAGCGGTACGCAGTATTTT.